These 16 T cell receptor beta chains originate from one sample sequenced in a study of blood T cell repertoires in COVID-19. The repertoire was sequenced with immunoSEQ multiplex PCR; TCRdb's copy has only in-frame clones and lacks some. The sample shows 95,000 to 150,000 clones, almost 90% of them seen only once. The sequencing input was peripheral blood. All receptors derive from a woman aged 60 to 75 with COVID-19, enrolled during active disease.

V gene TRBV4-3 combines with J gene TRBJ1-3; perhaps TRBD1 as D (5 bases). CDR3 length: 15 residues. Germline V CDR1 and CDR2: LGHNA, YSLEER. V was clipped by 0 bases and J by 2 bases, with 8 bases between them. The CDR3 reads CASSQDRGTGNTIYF. The CDR3 DNA reads TGCGCCAGCAGCCAAGATAGGGGTACTGGAAACACCATATATTTT.

The count of this clone is one. J is TRBJ2-7 and V is TRBV6-5; TRBD1 is a possible D gene (6 bases). The CDR3 totals 12 residues. The V and J ends lost 4 bases and 6 bases respectively, with 10 bases between them. Germline CDR1 and CDR2: MNHEY and SVGAGI. CDR3 sequence (DNA): TGTGCCAGCAGTTCTACAGGGACCGAGCAGTACTTC. It encodes CASSSTGTEQYF.

The chain links TRBV9 to TRBJ1-3; D not resolved. Trimming pared 2 bases from V and 0 bases from J, leaving 6 bases between. The CDR3 spans 14 residues. Germline CDR1 SGDLS, CDR2 YYNGEE. DNA of the CDR3: TGTGCCAGCAGCGTCGAGAACTCTGGAAACACCATATATTTT. Translated: CASSVENSGNTIYF.

V is TRBV9 and J is TRBJ1-2, with 8 bases that match TRBD1. After removal of 1 base from V and 1 base from J, the junction contained 6 bases not matched to a gene. This CDR3 is 16 amino acids long. CDR1 and CDR2 from the germline V gene are SGDLS and YYNGEE. This chain's CDR3 is CASSVTGTGRNYGYTF. CDR3 bases: TGTGCCAGCAGCGTAACGGGGACAGGACGTAACTATGGCTACACCTTC.

This chain links TRBV6-5 with TRBJ2-7; weak D call: TRBD2 (7 bases). CDR1 is MNHEY and CDR2 is SVGAGI in the germline V gene. Between the trimmed V and J ends, which lost 1 base and 2 bases, there was a span of 12 bases. This CDR3 comprises 15 residues. CDR3 loop: CASSYWGGAAYEQYF. CDR3 DNA: TGTGCCAGCAGTTACTGGGGGGGCGCTGCCTACGAGCAGTACTTC.

The chain has TRBV4-3 and TRBJ1-2; 7 bases are shared with TRBD1. V lost 4 bases, J lost 0 bases, and 5 bases stayed unmatched. The length of the CDR3 is 15 residues. Per germline, CDR1 LGHNA and CDR2 YSLEER. In nucleotides, the CDR3 is TGCGCCAGCAGCCTCATCGGGACAGCTAACTATGGCTACACCTTC. Translating it yields CASSLIGTANYGYTF.

The chain recombines TRBV3-1 (or the pseudogene TRBV3-2) with TRBJ2-2; 9 nucleotides align to TRBD1. The CDR3 is made up of 18 amino acids. Germline CDR1 reads LGHDT; CDR2 reads YNNKEL (reference sequence). V dropped 4 bases and J dropped 6; count of bases not matched to a gene: 15. Written as DNA, the CDR3 is TGTGCCAGCAGCCCAGGGACGGGACAGGGCCTCCCCCCCGGGGAGCTGTTTTTT. Residues: CASSPGTGQGLPPGELFF.

The J gene is TRBJ2-1, the V gene TRBV15, with a tentative D call TRBD2 (6 bases). The CDR3 length is 16 residues. V shed 0 bases and J shed 8 bases, with 17 bases lying between them. Germline values: CDR1 LNHNV, CDR2 YYDKDF (reference sequence). The CDR3 region has the DNA TGTGCCACCAGCAGAGATAGAAGCGGCCCGGGGGATGAGCAGTTCTTC. It yields the protein CATSRDRSGPGDEQFF.

The rearrangement links TRBV6-2 or TRBV6-3 to TRBJ1-2; D possibly corresponds to TRBD1 (5 bases). The CDR3 totals 11 residues. Germline assignment: CDR1 MNHEY and CDR2 SVGEGT. V was pared by 6 bases and J by 8 bases, with 10 bases between. CDR3 amino acids: CASRYRRGYTF. CDR3 in DNA: TGTGCCAGCAGATACAGGAGAGGCTACACCTTC.

This clone was detected only once. The rearrangement uses TRBV5-6 and TRBJ1-2, with D possibly TRBD1 on 6 matching bases. The CDR3 sequence is 14 residues long. From germline, CDR1 is SGHDT and CDR2 YYEEEE. The germline V and J ends were trimmed by 6 bases and 3 bases, with 15 bases remaining between them. This chain's CDR3 is CASIRGGADYGYTF. CDR3 in DNA: TGTGCCAGCATCCGCGGGGGCGCGGACTATGGCTACACCTTC.

V and J are TRBV28 and TRBJ2-7, with 7 bases fitting TRBD2. The CDR3 spans 15 residues. Germline CDR1 and CDR2: MDHEN and SYDVKM. The V segment lost 8 bases and the J segment 4 bases; nucleotides outside the gene matches: 14. The CDR3 nucleotides read TGTGCCAGCGTCCCCGGGGGGACTACCCCGTACGAGCAGTACTTC. This codes for CASVPGGTTPYEQYF.

The CDR3 loop reads CAIAGGNQPQHF. In nucleotides, the CDR3 is TGTGCCATCGCGGGGGGCAATCAGCCCCAGCATTTT. This sequence joins TRBV10-3 and TRBJ1-5, with a weak D call TRBD1 (5 bases). V was trimmed by 8 bases and J by 2 bases, leaving 7 bases between them. The CDR3 totals 12 residues. Germline-derived CDR1 and CDR2 are ENHRY and SYGVKD.

This clone appeared once. The chain couples TRBV9 to TRBJ2-1; 9 bases are a match to TRBD2. Germline V gene sequence: CDR1 SGDLS, CDR2 YYNGEE. The CDR3 length is 16 residues. The V segment lost 0 bases and the J segment 2 bases; nucleotides outside the gene matches: 3. The CDR3 here is CASSVVVAGAYNEQFF. As DNA, the CDR3 is TGTGCCAGCAGCGTAGTCGTAGCGGGAGCCTACAATGAGCAGTTCTTC. The variable domain in full, with the rest retrieved from reference TRBV9 and TRBJ2-1, is DSGVTQTPKHLITATGQRVTLRCSPRSGDLSVYWYQQSLDQGLQFLIQYYNGEERAKGNILERFSAQQFPDLHSELNLSSLELGDSALYFCASSVVVAGAYNEQFFGPGTRLTVL.

J is TRBJ1-6 and V is TRBV6-5, with a possible D match to TRBD1 (5 bases). Germline lookup yields CDR1 MNHEY and CDR2 SVGAGI. CDR3 length equals 15 residues. V gave up 2 bases and J gave up 5 bases, with 10 bases separating them. The CDR3 protein is CASSYDDRDNSPLHF. The CDR3 DNA sequence: TGTGCCAGCAGTTACGACGACAGAGATAATTCACCCCTCCACTTT.

This chain connects TRBV29-1 to TRBJ2-5; 9 positions match TRBD1. The germline CDR1 and CDR2 sequences are SQVTM and ANQGSEA. This CDR3 comprises 13 residues. V was clipped by 6 bases and J by 5 bases; unmatched bases: 7. This CDR3 reads CSVGTGSFETQYF. The CDR3 DNA reads TGCAGCGTAGGGACAGGGAGTTTCGAGACCCAGTACTTC.

The chain employs TRBV7-2 and TRBJ2-2, with D maybe TRBD1 (6 bases). Germline V gives CDR1 SGHTA, CDR2 FQGNSA. The CDR3 loop spans 14 amino acids. The ends were cut back, 7 bases at V and 3 bases at J, with 12 bases in the middle. In nucleotides, the CDR3 is TGTGCCAGCAAGGGGCAGGGGCACACCGGGGAGCTGTTTTTT. Its protein product is CASKGQGHTGELFF. Filled out from reference TRBV7-2 and TRBJ2-2, the complete variable domain reads GAGVSQSPSNKVTEKGKDVELRCDPISGHTALYWYRQSLGQGLEFLIYFQGNSAPDKSGLPSDRFSAERTGGSVSTLTIQRTQQEDSAVYLCASKGQGHTGELFFGEGSRLTVL.